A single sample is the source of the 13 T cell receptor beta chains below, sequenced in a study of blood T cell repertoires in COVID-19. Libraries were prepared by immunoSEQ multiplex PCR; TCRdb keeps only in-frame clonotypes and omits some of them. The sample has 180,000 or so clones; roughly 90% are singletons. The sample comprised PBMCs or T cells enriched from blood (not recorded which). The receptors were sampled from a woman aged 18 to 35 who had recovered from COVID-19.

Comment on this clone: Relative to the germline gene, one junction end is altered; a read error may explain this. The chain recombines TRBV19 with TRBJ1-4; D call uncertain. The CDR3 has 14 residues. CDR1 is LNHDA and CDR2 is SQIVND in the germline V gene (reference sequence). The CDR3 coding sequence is TGTGCCAGTAGTTCACGTGGCAATAATGAAAAATTGTTTTTT. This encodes CASSSRGNNEKLFF.

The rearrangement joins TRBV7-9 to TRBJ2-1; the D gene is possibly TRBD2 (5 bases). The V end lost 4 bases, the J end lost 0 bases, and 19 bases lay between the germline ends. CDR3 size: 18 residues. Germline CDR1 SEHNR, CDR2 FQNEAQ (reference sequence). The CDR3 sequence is CASSSFIAPASSYNEQFF. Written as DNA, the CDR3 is TGTGCCAGCAGCTCTTTTATAGCGCCCGCGAGCTCCTACAATGAGCAGTTCTTC.

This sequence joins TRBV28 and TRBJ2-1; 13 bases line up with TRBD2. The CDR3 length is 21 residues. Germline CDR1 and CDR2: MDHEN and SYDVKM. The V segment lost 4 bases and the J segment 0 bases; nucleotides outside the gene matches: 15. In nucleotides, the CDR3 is TGTGCCAGCAGTTACTCGGGACTAGCGGGATTGGGAATCAGCTCCTACAATGAGCAGTTCTTC. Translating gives CASSYSGLAGLGISSYNEQFF.

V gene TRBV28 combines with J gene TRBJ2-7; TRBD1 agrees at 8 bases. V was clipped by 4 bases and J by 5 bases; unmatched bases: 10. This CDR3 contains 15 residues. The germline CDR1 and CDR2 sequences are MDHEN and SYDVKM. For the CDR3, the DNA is TGTGCCAGCAGTTATCTCCGGGACAGGAACCACGAGCAGTACTTC. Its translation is CASSYLRDRNHEQYF.

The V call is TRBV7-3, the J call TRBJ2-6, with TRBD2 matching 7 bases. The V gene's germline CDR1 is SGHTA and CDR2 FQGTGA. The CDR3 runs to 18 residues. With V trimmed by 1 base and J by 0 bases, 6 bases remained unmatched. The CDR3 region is CASSLSGRVHSGANVLTF. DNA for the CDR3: TGTGCCAGCAGCTTAAGCGGGAGAGTCCACTCTGGGGCCAACGTCCTGACTTTC.

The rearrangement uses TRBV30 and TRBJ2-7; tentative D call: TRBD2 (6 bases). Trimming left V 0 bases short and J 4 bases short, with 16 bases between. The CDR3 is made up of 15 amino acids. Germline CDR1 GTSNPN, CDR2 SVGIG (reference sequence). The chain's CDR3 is CAWSVPATSPYEQYF. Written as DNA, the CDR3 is TGTGCCTGGAGTGTCCCAGCGACTAGTCCGTACGAGCAGTACTTC.

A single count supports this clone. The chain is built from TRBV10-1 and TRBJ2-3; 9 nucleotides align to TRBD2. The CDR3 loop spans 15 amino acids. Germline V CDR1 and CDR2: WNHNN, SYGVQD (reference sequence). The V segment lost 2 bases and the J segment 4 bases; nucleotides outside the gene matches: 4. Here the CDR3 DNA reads TGCGCCAGCAGTGAGGTGGCGGGAGGGCCAGATACGCAGTATTTT. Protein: CASSEVAGGPDTQYF.

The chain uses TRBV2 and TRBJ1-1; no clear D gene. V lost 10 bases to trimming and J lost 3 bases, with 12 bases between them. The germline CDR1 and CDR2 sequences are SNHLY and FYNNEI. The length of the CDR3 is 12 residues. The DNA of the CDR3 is TGTGCCACCAGCCGGGTGGACACTGAAGCTTTCTTT. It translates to CATSRVDTEAFF.

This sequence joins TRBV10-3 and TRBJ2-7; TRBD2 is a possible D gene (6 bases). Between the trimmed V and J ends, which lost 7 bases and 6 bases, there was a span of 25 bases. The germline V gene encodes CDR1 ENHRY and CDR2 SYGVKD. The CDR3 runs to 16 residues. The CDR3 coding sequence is TGTGCCATCACCAGTGGAATCAGCGGGCCCCACGGCGAGCAGTACTTC. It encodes CAITSGISGPHGEQYF.

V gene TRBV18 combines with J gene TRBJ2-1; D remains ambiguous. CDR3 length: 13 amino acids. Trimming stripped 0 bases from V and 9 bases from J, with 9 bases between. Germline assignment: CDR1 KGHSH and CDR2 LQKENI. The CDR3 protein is CASSPPEWSEQFF. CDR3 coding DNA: TGTGCCAGCTCACCACCGGAATGGAGTGAGCAGTTCTTC.

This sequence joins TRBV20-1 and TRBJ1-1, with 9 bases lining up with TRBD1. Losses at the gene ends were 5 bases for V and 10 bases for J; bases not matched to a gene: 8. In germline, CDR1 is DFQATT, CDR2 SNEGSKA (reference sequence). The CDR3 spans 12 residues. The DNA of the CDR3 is TGCAGTGCTGGTGGGCTGGGACAGGGAGCTTTCTTT. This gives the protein CSAGGLGQGAFF.

The DNA for the CDR3 is TGTGCCAGCAGTGACTCGTGGGAGGGAGGGACAGATACGCAGTATTTT. Its translation: CASSDSWEGGTDTQYF. This chain links TRBV6-4 with TRBJ2-3; 7 bases are a match to TRBD2. The CDR3 spans 16 residues. V lost 0 bases and J lost 3; bases outside the gene matches: 6. Per the germline V gene, CDR1 is MRHNA and CDR2 is SNTAGT.

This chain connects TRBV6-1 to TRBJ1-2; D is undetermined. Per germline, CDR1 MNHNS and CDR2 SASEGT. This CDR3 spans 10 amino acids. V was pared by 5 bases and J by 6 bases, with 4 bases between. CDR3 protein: CASSRDGYTF. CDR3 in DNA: TGTGCCAGCAGTAGAGATGGCTACACCTTC.